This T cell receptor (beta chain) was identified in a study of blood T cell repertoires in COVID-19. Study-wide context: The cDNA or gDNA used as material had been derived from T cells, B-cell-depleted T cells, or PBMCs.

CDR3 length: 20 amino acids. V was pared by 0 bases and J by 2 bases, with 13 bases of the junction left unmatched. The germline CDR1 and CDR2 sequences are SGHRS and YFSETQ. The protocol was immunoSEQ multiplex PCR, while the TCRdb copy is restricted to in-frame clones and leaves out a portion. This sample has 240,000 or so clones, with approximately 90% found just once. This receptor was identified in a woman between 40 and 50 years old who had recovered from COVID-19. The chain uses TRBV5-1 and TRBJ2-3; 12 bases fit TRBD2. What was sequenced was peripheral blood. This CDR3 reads CASSLDPGTGLAGPTDTQYF. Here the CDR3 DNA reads TGCGCCAGCAGCTTGGATCCTGGGACGGGACTAGCGGGCCCCACAGATACGCAGTATTTT.